The TCR beta chain described here comes from a study of blood T cell repertoires in COVID-19 (dated by TCRdb to 2020 to 2021). Concerning the study at large: Samples covering the acute and convalescent phases of COVID-19 were provided by collaborators in the United States, Italy and Spain. The prospective study material was composed of cDNA or gDNA derived from T cells, B-cell-depleted T cells, or PBMCs. The dataset comprised deeply sampled blood TCRbeta repertoires from subjects exposed to, actively infected with, or recovered from COVID-19. The repertoires were made available in a free public database intended to serve as a resource for research on the immune response to SARS-CoV-2. Samples were obtained from the ongoing ImmuneRACE study (first 160 participants) and from 1,254 subjects provided by 6 global collaborators. Nearly every sample came with metadata listing a de-identified subject ID, COVID-19 status, age in years and sex. Where HLA class I and class II types were available, the types were taken from metadata supplied by the sample provider, not from assay-based typing.

A remark on this clone: The target of this receptor is not known. Base qualities are not at hand, and no much larger clone is one base apart.

Collaborating institutions collected whole blood in K2EDTA tubes following their own protocols. For TCRbeta analysis, collaborators shipped samples as frozen whole blood, isolated PBMCs, or DNA extracted from either of those sample types. The immunoSEQ Assay, a bias-controlled multiplex PCR, was used to amplify TCRbeta CDR3 regions from genomic DNA. The original pipeline was this. Nucleated cell counts per sample were estimated from amplification of reference gene primers within the assay. To quantify the absolute abundance of each unique TCRbeta CDR3 rearrangement, sequence reads were collapsed and filtered. For each sample, productive Simpson clonality was calculated as the square root of Simpson's diversity index across productive rearrangements. TCRdb took this table from immuneACCESS and kept in-frame rearrangements with V and J called. Such tables lack part of the clones; where checked against another copy, unresolved V genes explain under half of the gap, and the rest is unexplained. The DNA was the basis for D and trimming; V, J and clone size are from that table. Across this sample there are 150,000 to 200,000 clones, with around 82% seen only once. The top ten clonotypes cover over 2.5% of the sample.

General conclusions and limits of the study: The amount of clinical and demographic metadata varied by source and participant and was provided uncurated.

The trim is 1 base for V and 4 bases for J, with a gap of 8 bases between the germline ends. Reading from cysteine to phenylalanine, the CDR3 counts 14 amino acids. Only the CDR3 region is kept as DNA, spanning 42 bases read in frame from base 1. Via the germline V gene, CDR1 is SGHTA and CDR2 FQGNSA. In this chain, TRBV7-2 is recombined with TRBJ1-3, with a weak D call of TRBD1 (6 bases match). The sequencing sample was made of peripheral blood. This receptor was identified in a human donor with acute or convalescent COVID-19. The donor label of this sample is uncertain. The CDR3 amino acid sequence is: CASSLGTEGNTIYF. The DNA sequence is as follows: TGTGCCAGCAGCTTAGGGACAGAGGGAAACACCATATATTTT.